The next 18 T cell receptor beta chains were all read from a single sample in a study of OX40 agonist ivuxolimab in advanced cancers. The repertoire was sequenced with immunoSEQ multiplex PCR; TCRdb's copy has only in-frame clones and lacks some. Of around 27,000 clones listed, 84% were seen once; the top ten hold approximately 20%. The starting material was CD4+ or CD8+ T cells sorted from blood, obtained in a trial of the OX40 agonist ivuxolimab. The receptors were sampled from an adult with an advanced solid tumor such as melanoma, head and neck, liver or kidney cancer.

The gene calls are TRBV19 and TRBJ1-5; TRBD1 agrees at 8 bases. This CDR3 has 14 amino acids. Germline trimming cut 6 bases from V and 7 bases from J; bases unmatched to any gene: 8. Germline-derived CDR1 and CDR2 are LNHDA and SQIVND (reference sequence). The CDR3 is CASSYRGEGQPQHF. The CDR3 nucleotides read TGTGCCAGTAGCTACAGGGGGGAGGGACAGCCCCAGCATTTT.

V is TRBV9 and J is TRBJ2-2; 8 nucleotides agree with TRBD1. The CDR3 spans 15 residues. V was clipped by 3 bases and J by 7 bases; unmatched bases: 8. Looked up from germline, CDR1 is SGDLS and CDR2 is YYNGEE. CDR3 DNA: TGTGCCAGCAGCGAGGACAGGGAGGTAGGCGGGGAGCTGTTTTTT. Protein: CASSEDREVGGELFF.

V is TRBV25-1 and J is TRBJ2-5; no definite D call. The CDR3 totals 12 residues. The germline V gene encodes CDR1 MGHDK and CDR2 SYGVNS. Trimming shortened V by 7 bases and J by 6 bases, and 12 bases separated the two germline ends. Here the CDR3 DNA reads TGTGCCAGCAAGGGAATGATCAAGACCCAGTACTTC. Residues: CASKGMIKTQYF.

This clone was observed a handful of times. V is TRBV28 and J is TRBJ2-7; 8 bases fit TRBD1. The V gene end was trimmed by 2 bases and the J gene end by 3 bases; junction bases not matched to a gene: 3. CDR3 length: 14 amino acids. Germline CDR1 and CDR2: MDHEN and SYDVKM. This chain's CDR3 is CASSLGGTGYEQYF. The CDR3 DNA sequence: TGTGCCAGCAGTTTAGGTGGGACAGGCTACGAGCAGTACTTC.

This clone has more than one count but fewer than ten. The J gene is TRBJ2-6, the V gene TRBV9; the D gene is possibly TRBD2 (5 bases). This CDR3 region has 18 residues. The germline V gene encodes CDR1 SGDLS and CDR2 YYNGEE. Trimming took 0 bases from V and 4 from J, leaving 17 bases between them. The CDR3 protein is CASSVEGDLAAGANVLTF. The CDR3 bases are TGTGCCAGCAGCGTAGAAGGAGACCTAGCTGCGGGGGCCAACGTCCTGACTTTC.

This clone has ten or more counts. The V and J genes are TRBV7-3 and TRBJ1-1, with no clear D. CDR1 and CDR2 (germline): SGHTA, FQGTGA. V shed 2 bases and J shed 6 bases, with 4 bases lying between them. CDR3 length: 11 amino acids. The CDR3 coding sequence is TGTGCCAGCAGCTTAGAGCCTGAAGCTTTCTTT. It yields the protein CASSLEPEAFF.

The chain joins TRBV19 to TRBJ2-7, with a tentative D call TRBD1 (6 bases). The V end was cut by 6 bases, the J end by 6 bases, with 18 bases between. Germline CDR1 is LNHDA and CDR2 is SQIVND (reference sequence). The CDR3 consists of 14 residues. In nucleotides, the CDR3 is TGTGCCAGTAGAAAGTCAGGGGTACTACGCGAGCAGTACTTC. Translating gives CASRKSGVLREQYF.

The chain couples TRBV28 to TRBJ2-3; 10 nucleotides match TRBD2. Trimming removed 10 bases from V and 4 bases from J; junction bases left unmatched: 8. CDR1 and CDR2 from the germline V gene are MDHEN and SYDVKM. There are 14 residues in the CDR3. The chain's CDR3 is CANSLAGESDTQYF. The DNA of the CDR3 is TGTGCCAACTCGCTAGCGGGAGAATCAGATACGCAGTATTTT.

This chain connects TRBV28 to TRBJ2-7; D gene unclear. Trimming removed 3 bases at V and 3 bases at J, with 12 bases between. This CDR3 comprises 14 residues. CDR1 and CDR2 (germline): MDHEN, SYDVKM. In DNA form, the CDR3 reads TGTGCCAGCAGTTTCATGGGCACGGGCTACGAGCAGTACTTC. Amino acids: CASSFMGTGYEQYF.

The gene calls are TRBV7-8 and TRBJ1-1; D not certain. Germline V gives CDR1 SGHVS, CDR2 FQNEAQ. V lost 0 bases and J 0 bases, leaving 11 bases between the germline ends. The CDR3 extends over 16 amino acids. CDR3 bases: TGTGCCAGCAGCTTAGCGCTCGCAGCTATGAACACTGAAGCTTTCTTT. Amino acids: CASSLALAAMNTEAFF.

This chain uses TRBV27 with TRBJ2-1; D ambiguous. Trimming cost V 0 bases and J 0 bases, with 9 bases left between them. This CDR3 spans 16 amino acids. Germline-derived CDR1 and CDR2 are MNHEY and SMNVEV (reference sequence). The CDR3 sequence is CASSLSTFGSYNEQFF. DNA for the CDR3: TGTGCCAGCAGTTTATCGACTTTTGGCTCCTACAATGAGCAGTTCTTC.

This chain links TRBV9 with TRBJ2-7, with D perhaps matching TRBD1 or TRBD2 (5 bases each). V was trimmed by 4 bases and J by 2 bases, leaving 13 bases between them. The germline V gene has CDR1 SGDLS and CDR2 YYNGEE. The CDR3 totals 14 residues. The CDR3 is CASSSWGNPYEQYF. Here the CDR3 DNA reads TGTGCCAGCAGCTCTTGGGGGAACCCCTACGAGCAGTACTTC.

V gene TRBV28 combines with J gene TRBJ2-7; 12 bases map to TRBD2. Trimming cost V 4 bases and J 5 bases; bases outside gene matches: 6. The length of the CDR3 is 15 residues. Germline V gives CDR1 MDHEN, CDR2 SYDVKM. CDR3: CASSSLAGGPNEQYF. Written as DNA, the CDR3 is TGTGCCAGCAGTTCTCTAGCGGGGGGGCCCAACGAGCAGTACTTC.

The J gene is TRBJ2-3, the V gene TRBV25-1; D remains ambiguous. Germline loops: CDR1 MGHDK, CDR2 SYGVNS. This CDR3 has 14 amino acids. V was shortened by 6 bases and J by 6 bases, with 16 bases between the two germline ends. The CDR3 region is CASSPPPPSDTQYF. CDR3 sequence (DNA): TGTGCCAGCAGCCCCCCCCCGCCATCGGATACGCAGTATTTT.

V usage is TRBV6-5 and J usage is TRBJ1-2; a possible D gene is TRBD1 (5 bases). There are 12 residues in the CDR3. CDR1 and CDR2 (germline): MNHEY, SVGAGI. V dropped 4 bases and J dropped 8 bases, with 11 bases sitting between them. Here the CDR3 reads CASSLSGDGYTF. Written as DNA, the CDR3 is TGTGCCAGCAGTTTATCGGGGGACGGCTACACCTTC.

V is TRBV20-1 and J is TRBJ1-2; no clear D. Trimming removed 7 bases at V and 2 bases at J, with 5 bases between. The CDR3 has 10 residues. Germline V gives CDR1 DFQATT, CDR2 SNEGSKA (reference sequence). CDR3 DNA sequence: TGCAGTGGTCCGAACTATGGCTACACCTTC. It codes for CSGPNYGYTF.

This clone was seen a few times. Germline is not matched at one junction end, which may reflect a read error. The chain employs TRBV2 and TRBJ1-1; possibly TRBD1 for D (6 bases). This CDR3 spans 13 amino acids. Germline CDR1 and CDR2: SNHLY and FYNNEI. This chain's CDR3 is CATSDAGVAEAFF. For the CDR3, the DNA is TGTGCCACCAGTGATGCAGGGGTCGCTGAAGCTTTCTTT.

This chain connects TRBV5-6 to TRBJ2-7; 9 bases are a match to TRBD1. This CDR3 has 15 residues. V shed 0 bases, J shed 4 bases, and the junction held 5 bases outside the gene matches. Germline assignment: CDR1 SGHDT and CDR2 YYEEEE. This CDR3 reads CASSLAGQGFYEQYF. In nucleotides, the CDR3 is TGTGCCAGCAGCTTGGCTGGACAGGGGTTTTACGAGCAGTACTTC.